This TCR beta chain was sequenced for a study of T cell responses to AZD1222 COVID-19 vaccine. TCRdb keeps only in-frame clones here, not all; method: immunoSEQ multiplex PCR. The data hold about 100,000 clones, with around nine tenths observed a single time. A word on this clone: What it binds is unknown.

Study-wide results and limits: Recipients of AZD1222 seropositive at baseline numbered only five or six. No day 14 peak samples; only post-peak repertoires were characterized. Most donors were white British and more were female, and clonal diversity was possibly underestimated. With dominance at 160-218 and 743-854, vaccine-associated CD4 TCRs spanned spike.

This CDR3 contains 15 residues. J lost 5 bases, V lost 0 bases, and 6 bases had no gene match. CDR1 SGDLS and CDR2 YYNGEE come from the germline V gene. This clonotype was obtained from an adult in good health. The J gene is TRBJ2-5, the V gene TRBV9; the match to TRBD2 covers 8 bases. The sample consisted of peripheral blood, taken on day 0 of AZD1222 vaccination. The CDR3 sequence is CASSVAGGPLETQYF. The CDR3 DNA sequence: TGTGCCAGCAGCGTAGCGGGAGGGCCTCTGGAGACCCAGTACTTC.